The 11 T cell receptor beta chains given below trace back to one sample, sequenced in a study of beta chain features in type 1 diabetes. As every portion of the isolated RNA was reverse transcribed, the sequencing read expressed TCRB transcripts. The repertoire was sequenced with immunoSEQ multiplex PCR; TCRdb's copy has only in-frame clones and lacks some. In the table there are fewer than 250,000 clones, 68% of which are singletons. Sequenced input: naive CD4+ T cells from blood. The receptors come from a man aged 25-40 years in good health.

The J gene is TRBJ2-5, the V gene TRBV6-6, with D perhaps being TRBD1 or TRBD2 (5 bases each). CDR1 is MNHNY and CDR2 is SVGAGI in the germline V gene (reference sequence). V shed 4 bases and J shed 5 bases, with 17 bases lying between them. The CDR3 is made up of 15 amino acids. The CDR3 loop is CASSSPEQGRETQYF. As DNA, the CDR3 is TGTGCCAGCAGTTCACCAGAGCAGGGACGGGAGACCCAGTACTTC.

This clone has just one count. V is TRBV4-1 and J is TRBJ2-3; the D call may be TRBD1 or TRBD2 (5 bases each). V was cut by 7 bases and J by 0 bases, with 20 bases left in between. The CDR3 spans 17 residues. Per the germline V gene, CDR1 is MGHRA and CDR2 is YSYEKL. CDR3 loop: CASTLLARDRSTDTQYF. Here the CDR3 DNA reads TGCGCCAGCACCCTGTTGGCCCGGGACCGTAGCACAGATACGCAGTATTTT.

The chain uses TRBV29-1 and TRBJ1-1; tentatively, D is TRBD1 (6 bases). The germline V gene encodes CDR1 SQVTM and CDR2 ANQGSEA. The CDR3 length is 13 residues. V was pared by 6 bases and J by 3 bases, with 14 bases between. This CDR3 reads CSVVQGRYTEAFF. DNA of the CDR3: TGCAGCGTGGTACAGGGCCGATACACTGAAGCTTTCTTT.

This CDR3 reads CASSPDGGDYNEQFF. The CDR3, as DNA: TGTGCCAGCAGCCCCGACGGGGGGGACTACAATGAGCAGTTCTTC. This chain uses TRBV9 with TRBJ2-1; 8 nucleotides line up with TRBD2. V lost 4 bases, J lost 3 bases, and 6 bases stayed unmatched. This CDR3 has 15 residues. The V gene's germline CDR1 is SGDLS and CDR2 YYNGEE.

The chain combines TRBV9 with TRBJ2-3, with 8 bases matching TRBD1. V shed 3 bases, J shed 2 bases, and the junction held 5 bases outside the gene matches. CDR3 length: 15 amino acids. Germline CDR1 reads SGDLS; CDR2 reads YYNGEE. The CDR3 coding sequence is TGTGCCAGCAGCGCCCGGACAGGGAACACAGATACGCAGTATTTT. The encoded protein is CASSARTGNTDTQYF.

The table lists this clone with a few counts. V and J are TRBV30 and TRBJ2-3; D remains ambiguous. Deletions cut 4 bases from V and 6 bases from J, with 11 bases between. Germline CDR1 and CDR2: GTSNPN and SVGIG (reference sequence). The CDR3 is 12 amino acids. Here the CDR3 DNA reads TGTGCCTGGAACGAACTGGCTGATACGCAGTATTTT. It is translated as CAWNELADTQYF. Full variable domain (rest looked up from reference TRBV30 and TRBJ2-3): SQTIHQWPATLVQPVGSPLSLECTVEGTSNPNLYWYRQAAGRGLQLLFYSVGIGQISSEVPQNLSASRPQDRQFILSSKKLLLSDSGFYLCAWNELADTQYFGPGTRLTVL.

J is TRBJ2-5 and V is TRBV5-1; 10 bases match TRBD2. V shed 3 bases and J 3 bases; nucleotides not matched to a gene: 5. The germline CDR1 and CDR2 sequences are SGHRS and YFSETQ. CDR3 size: 15 residues. CDR3 residues: CASSYLAGDKETQYF. The DNA of the CDR3 is TGCGCCAGCAGCTACCTAGCGGGAGATAAAGAGACCCAGTACTTC.

This clone was counted once. The rearrangement uses TRBV7-2 and TRBJ2-1; the D is unclear. Germline lookup yields CDR1 SGHTA and CDR2 FQGNSA. Trimming removed 0 bases at V and 6 bases at J, with 0 bases between. The CDR3 contains 11 residues. In nucleotides, the CDR3 is TGTGCCAGCAGCTTAGCCAATGAGCAGTTCTTC. It encodes CASSLANEQFF.

The chain links TRBV6-6 to TRBJ2-5; 8 bases align to TRBD1. Trimming cost V 0 bases and J 6 bases; bases outside gene matches: 3. CDR3 length equals 14 residues. Germline V gene lookup returns CDR1 MNHNY and CDR2 SVGAGI (reference sequence). In DNA form, the CDR3 reads TGTGCCAGCAGTTACTCGGGACAGGACAAGACCCAGTACTTC. Translation: CASSYSGQDKTQYF.

The chain couples TRBV7-2 to TRBJ1-5; the D gene is possibly TRBD1 (5 bases). CDR1 and CDR2 (germline): SGHTA, FQGNSA. Trimming removed 5 bases from V and 2 bases from J, with 10 bases in between. The CDR3 loop spans 14 amino acids. CDR3 sequence: CASSITGGNQPQHF. DNA of the CDR3: TGTGCCAGCAGCATTACAGGAGGCAATCAGCCCCAGCATTTT.

The chain couples TRBV15 to TRBJ1-1, with 9 bases fitting TRBD1. This CDR3 region has 16 residues. Losses at the gene ends were 2 bases for V and 5 bases for J; bases not matched to a gene: 9. CDR1 LNHNV and CDR2 YYDKDF come from the germline V gene (reference sequence). The CDR3 loop is CATSRPGQGGLTEAFF. DNA for the CDR3: TGTGCCACCAGCAGACCGGGACAGGGAGGGCTTACTGAAGCTTTCTTT.